The rows below give T cell receptor beta chains drawn from one sample of a study of cytomegalovirus exposure and HLA in healthy donors. Only in-frame clones appear in the TCRdb table, and some are missing; sequencing was by immunoSEQ multiplex PCR. The repertoire holds about 300,000 clones, 86% seen once, with less than 4% in the top ten. The material sequenced was PBMCs. These receptors came from a man between 35 and 55 years old in good health and CMV-seropositive. The CDR3 runs from the conserved cysteine through the conserved F or W.

V,J,CDR3
TRBV27,TRBJ2-7,CASSILGTSGNEQYF
TRBV4-3,TRBJ2-1,CASSQDETLSYNEQFF
TRBV11-1,TRBJ1-2,CASSPALASGYTF
TRBV4-3,TRBJ2-7,CASSQSTSGIYEQYF
TRBV7-2,TRBJ2-7,CASSRTGGFYEQYF
TRBV10-3,TRBJ2-2,CAISMDRYTGELFF
TRBV19,TRBJ2-1,CASSVGTRGANEQFF
TRBV29-1,TRBJ2-3,CSVVGGLAGEADTQYF
TRBV18,TRBJ1-1,CASSPFGQSMNTEAFF
TRBV18,TRBJ2-7,CASSPLSQGSQVYEQYF
TRBV19,TRBJ2-7,CASSSSGSSAFHEQYF
TRBV6-5,TRBJ1-5,CASSYPVVSGNQPQHF
TRBV5-1,TRBJ1-4,CASSLEGAPTNEKLFF
TRBV15,TRBJ1-2,CATGAGPNYGYTF
TRBV5-4,TRBJ1-2,CASSLAGGDGYTF
TRBV6-6,TRBJ2-7,CASSSPGTGLSEQYF
TRBV14,TRBJ2-5,CASSQDYAASGRAGETQYF
TRBV13,TRBJ1-2,CASTIPGTANYGYTF
TRBV27,TRBJ2-1,CASSLSRFVPGEQGRLNEQFF
TRBV7-8,TRBJ2-6,CASSLVRAGSGANVLTF
TRBV5-1,TRBJ2-1,CASSKDTGDEQFF
TRBV28,TRBJ1-1,CASSLYTGDTEAFF
TRBV28,TRBJ2-7,CASSDGTSAYEQYF
TRBV7-9,TRBJ2-3,CASSSTTGRHSTDTQYF
TRBV4-2,TRBJ2-5,CASSPPGDYTGTQYF
TRBV6-5,TRBJ1-2,CASSYGQGGGYTF
TRBV11-2,TRBJ1-2,CASSRGGEKNYGYTF
TRBV11-2,TRBJ1-3,CASSPFGGSGNTIYF
TRBV7-8,TRBJ2-7,CASSLVRTGGYEQYF
TRBV6-6,TRBJ2-7,CASSYLLAEAYEQYF
TRBV29-1,TRBJ1-5,CSAWTDNQPQHF
TRBV6-1,TRBJ1-4,CASTGQFGEKLFF
TRBV7-6,TRBJ2-7,CASSLDGTEAYEQYF
TRBV28,TRBJ1-4,CASRTASGEWLFF
TRBV30,.,CAWGLAVSYEQYF
TRBV7-9,TRBJ2-7,CASSKLGLAGGYEQYF
TRBV19,TRBJ1-1,CASTGDTEAFF
TRBV28,TRBJ2-3,CASSLLTSTDTQYF
TRBV7-9,TRBJ2-5,CSSQEASTGTIRETQYF
TRBV19,TRBJ1-2,CASSSGYGYTF
TRBV6-5,TRBJ2-7,CASSYSGGTYSYEQYF
TRBV7-6,TRBJ2-3,CASSLGLGSDTQYF
TRBV5-4,TRBJ2-1,CASSSLGALLYNEQFF
TRBV4-3,TRBJ2-1,CASSQDGQGKNEQFF
TRBV19,TRBJ1-2,CASSALLYGYTF
TRBV6-5,TRBJ1-5,CASSYGQGGQPQHF
TRBV2,TRBJ1-1,CASSESDISTEAFF
TRBV6-5,TRBJ2-1,CASSYSGGESNEQFF
TRBV11-2,TRBJ2-1,CASSLDQQYNEQFF
TRBV28,TRBJ1-2,CASSLTGDWGYGYTF
TRBV11-3,TRBJ1-1,CASSWDSTGDAFF
TRBV21-1,TRBJ2-2,CASSTQAPTRPALNTGELFF
TRBV5-4,TRBJ2-3,CASSLEGFTDTQYF
TRBV4-1,TRBJ2-3,CASSQDATRGYTQYF
TRBV7-3,TRBJ2-3,CASSSGLAGALTDTQYF
TRBV25-1,TRBJ1-1,CASSERGLGATEAFF
TRBV6-1,TRBJ2-7,CASSVPGQSSYEQYF
TRBV4-3,TRBJ2-7,CASSQDLAVTYEQYF
TRBV7-9,TRBJ2-7,CASSLGPGQGYEQYF